The 21 T cell receptor beta chains presented below share a single source sample, sequenced in a study of blood T cells in healthy people across ages (dated by TCRdb to the mid-2010s). Libraries were constructed by 5' RACE. The data were produced on an Illumina HiSeq 2500. A second PCR of roughly 6 to 11 cycles was run with a J-beta primer mix and a sample-barcoded 5' primer. TCRdb redid the processing of the public reads, applying fastp at Q25 and MiXCR, and retained in-frame beta chains. Each entry is one CDR3 protein sequence, shown with its most common DNA and genes. This sample holds around 900,000 distinct CDR3 sequences; approximately 50% were observed only once. The ten largest clonotypes hold 20% to 25% of the sample. Sequenced material: blood. The receptor source for this set is a woman aged 55-70 years in good health.

The chain carries TRBV5-1 and TRBJ2-3, with D possibly called TRBD1 or TRBD2 (5 bases each). Per the germline V gene, CDR1 is SGHRS and CDR2 is YFSETQ. V shed 7 bases and J shed 2 bases, with 20 bases lying between them. The CDR3 runs 16 residues. The CDR3 sequence: CASRRGETSITDTQYF. Written as DNA, the CDR3 is TGCGCCAGCCGCAGAGGGGAGACATCTATCACAGATACGCAGTATTTT.

In DNA, the CDR3 is TGCGCCAGCAGCCAATACAGGGTTACTGAGCAGTTCTTC. It translates to CASSQYRVTEQFF. The V and J genes are TRBV5-1 and TRBJ2-1, with D maybe TRBD1 (6 bases). The germline gives CDR1 SGHRS, CDR2 YFSETQ. The CDR3 contains 13 residues. The V end lost 4 bases, the J end lost 9 bases, and 14 bases lay between the germline ends.

This chain joins TRBV4-1 and TRBJ2-7; D is uncertain. Germline V CDR1 and CDR2: MGHRA, YSYEKL. V shed 1 base and J shed 3 bases, with 7 bases lying between them. There are 13 residues in the CDR3. The CDR3, as DNA: TGCGCCAGCAGCCAAGTGGATCGCTACGAGCAGTACTTC. Residues: CASSQVDRYEQYF.

This clonotype was recorded a few times. The genes are TRBV10-3 and TRBJ2-7; a possible D gene is TRBD1 (6 bases). The V gene's germline CDR1 is ENHRY and CDR2 SYGVKD. V was shortened by 6 bases and J by 0 bases, with 9 bases between the two germline ends. This CDR3 is 13 amino acids long. CDR3 protein: CAIRAGASYEQYF. The CDR3 DNA sequence: TGTGCCATCAGGGCAGGGGCCTCCTACGAGCAGTACTTC.

J is TRBJ1-1 and V is TRBV20-1; D gene ambiguous. V lost 1 base to trimming and J lost 1 base, with 13 bases between them. CDR1 DFQATT and CDR2 SNEGSKA come from the germline V gene (reference sequence). The CDR3 contains 15 residues. The CDR3 protein is CSARGRRTANTEAFF. The CDR3, as DNA: TGCAGTGCTAGAGGCCGGCGGACGGCGAACACTGAAGCTTTCTTT.

This chain connects TRBV7-9 to TRBJ2-2; the match to TRBD2 covers 9 bases. Germline V gene sequence: CDR1 SEHNR, CDR2 FQNEAQ (reference sequence). The CDR3 has 17 residues. V was pared by 2 bases and J by 1 base, with 5 bases of the junction left unmatched. The CDR3 DNA reads TGTGCCAGCAGCTTATCCCCAGCGGGAGGGAACACCGGGGAGCTGTTTTTT. Residues: CASSLSPAGGNTGELFF.

V gene TRBV6-5 combines with J gene TRBJ2-5, with a tentative D call TRBD1 (5 bases). V lost 0 bases and J 5 bases, leaving 13 bases between the germline ends. The germline gives CDR1 MNHEY, CDR2 SVGAGI. The CDR3 has 15 amino acids. The CDR3 here is CASSYSGHSGETQYF. DNA of the CDR3: TGTGCCAGCAGTTACTCCGGACATTCCGGGGAGACCCAGTACTTC.

The J gene is TRBJ2-7, the V gene TRBV28; D is uncertain. The DNA end lines up better with TRBJ2-5; the J call may be wrong. Per the germline V gene, CDR1 is MDHEN and CDR2 is SYDVKM. This CDR3 is 14 amino acids long. The CDR3 loop is CASSLPSPLRTQYF. CDR3 coding DNA: TGTGCCAGCAGTTTACCCAGCCCGTTGCGGACCCAGTACTTC.

There are a few counts of this clonotype. V usage is TRBV12-3 or TRBV12-4 and J usage is TRBJ1-1, with D perhaps TRBD1 (5 bases). The CDR3 spans 14 residues. With 5 bases removed from V and 1 base from J, the gap between germline ends came to 11 bases. The CDR3 is CASSPLGPNTEAFF. CDR3 nucleotides: TGTGCCAGCAGTCCCCTGGGGCCGAACACTGAAGCTTTCTTT.

This rearrangement joins TRBV7-9 to TRBJ2-1, with 9 bases aligning to TRBD2. Per the germline V gene, CDR1 is SEHNR and CDR2 is FQNEAQ (reference sequence). The CDR3 contains 16 residues. The junction had 12 bases not matched to a gene; V was cut back by 4 bases and J by 8 bases. CDR3 region: CASSYGEREAPDEQFF. For the CDR3, the DNA is TGTGCCAGCAGCTACGGGGAGCGGGAGGCCCCGGATGAGCAGTTCTTC.

This clonotype turned up a few times. The chain couples TRBV5-1 to TRBJ2-2, with 11 bases that match TRBD2. V lost 1 base, J lost 0 bases, and 2 bases stayed unmatched. The CDR3 runs to 17 residues. Per germline, CDR1 SGHRS and CDR2 YFSETQ. CDR3 amino acids: CASSLRLAGSNTGELFF. CDR3 DNA: TGCGCCAGCAGCTTGCGACTAGCGGGGTCGAACACCGGGGAGCTGTTTTTT.

V and J are TRBV7-8 and TRBJ2-2; perhaps TRBD1 as D (6 bases). Germline loops: CDR1 SGHVS, CDR2 FQNEAQ. Between the trimmed V and J ends, which lost 0 bases and 6 bases, there was a span of 14 bases. This CDR3 contains 16 residues. CDR3 nucleotides: TGTGCCAGCAGCTTAGCTACAGGGAAGTGGTCCGGGGAGCTGTTTTTT. As protein: CASSLATGKWSGELFF.

The chain combines TRBV5-1 with TRBJ1-4, with 9 bases that match TRBD1. From germline, CDR1 is SGHRS and CDR2 YFSETQ. With V trimmed by 2 bases and J by 7 bases, 3 bases remained unmatched. This CDR3 has 14 amino acids. In DNA, the CDR3 is TGCGCCAGCAGCTTTGGGGACAGGGTTGAAAAACTGTTTTTT. Translation: CASSFGDRVEKLFF. The full variable domain, rest sourced from reference TRBV5-1 and TRBJ1-4, is KAGVTQTPRYLIKTRGQQVTLSCSPISGHRSVSWYQQTPGQGLQFLFEYFSETQRNKGNFPGRFSGRQFSNSRSEMNVSTLELGDSALYLCASSFGDRVEKLFFGSGTQLSVL.

This clonotype was found a few times. The chain uses TRBV7-3 and TRBJ2-7; tentative D call: TRBD2 (6 bases). The germline V gene has CDR1 SGHTA and CDR2 FQGTGA. The CDR3 totals 14 residues. V lost 1 base and J 6 bases, leaving 13 bases between the germline ends. DNA of the CDR3: TGTGCCAGCAGCTTAATCGCGGGAACGGGCGAGCAGTACTTC. It translates to CASSLIAGTGEQYF.

In its sample, this clonotype was seen a few times. The CDR3 protein is CSARVPRGRGANVLTF. In DNA, the CDR3 is TGCAGTGCTAGAGTTCCCCGTGGGAGAGGGGCCAACGTCCTGACTTTC. This chain links TRBV20-1 with TRBJ2-6, with D possibly being TRBD2 (5 bases). V dropped 1 base and J dropped 4 bases, with 14 bases sitting between them. The CDR3 length is 16 residues. The germline gives CDR1 DFQATT, CDR2 SNEGSKA (reference sequence).

The chain is built from TRBV2 and TRBJ2-5; possible D gene TRBD2, 5 bases. Trimming removed 3 bases from V and 11 bases from J, with 16 bases in between. Looked up from germline, CDR1 is SNHLY and CDR2 is FYNNEI. The CDR3 runs to 13 residues. The CDR3 region has the DNA TGTGCCAGCAGTGAGTTCCTAGCCGGGGAGCAGTACTTC. It codes for CASSEFLAGEQYF. The variable domain in full, completed from reference TRBV2 and TRBJ2-5, reads EPEVTQTPSHQVTQMGQEVILRCVPISNHLYFYWYRQILGQKVEFLVSFYNNEISEKSEIFDDQFSVERPDGSNFTLKIRSTKLEDSAMYFCASSEFLAGEQYFGPGTRLLVL.

The chain employs TRBV7-9 and TRBJ1-5; D gene ambiguous. The V gene's germline CDR1 is SEHNR and CDR2 FQNEAQ (reference sequence). CDR3 length: 15 amino acids. V was pared by 4 bases and J by 4 bases, with 14 bases between. The chain's CDR3 is CASSSDGSPNQPQHF. The CDR3, as DNA: TGTGCCAGCAGCTCAGACGGTTCCCCTAATCAGCCCCAGCATTTT. The complete variable domain, with remaining parts taken from reference TRBV7-9 and TRBJ1-5, reads DTGVSQNPRHKITKRGQNVTFRCDPISEHNRLYWYRQTLGQGPEFLTYFQNEAQLEKSRLLSDRFSAERPKGSFSTLEIQRTEQGDSAMYLCASSSDGSPNQPQHFGDGTRLSIL.

The V gene is TRBV4-1, the J gene TRBJ1-4; D remains unclear. CDR1 and CDR2 (germline): MGHRA, YSYEKL. V lost 2 bases and J lost 8, with 9 bases in between. The length of the CDR3 is 13 residues. DNA for the CDR3: TGCGCCAGCAGCCAATCGGGGTTGGAAAAACTGTTTTTT. It yields the protein CASSQSGLEKLFF.

This sequence joins TRBV12-3 or TRBV12-4 and TRBJ2-7, with D unclear. The CDR3 is made up of 15 amino acids. The V end was cut by 3 bases, the J end by 0 bases, with 12 bases between. This CDR3 reads CASSFRGGSSYEQYF. CDR3 nucleotides: TGTGCCAGCAGTTTTCGCGGCGGTAGCTCCTACGAGCAGTACTTC.

This clonotype was seen only once. The rearrangement uses TRBV20-1 and TRBJ1-2; TRBD1 is a possible D gene (6 bases). Germline-derived CDR1 and CDR2 are DFQATT and SNEGSKA (reference sequence). The V end lost 2 bases, the J end lost 4 bases, and 14 bases lay between the germline ends. The CDR3 is made up of 14 amino acids. In nucleotides, the CDR3 is TGCAGTGCTAGAACAGGGTTTTCGCTCTATGGCTACACCTTC. It is translated as CSARTGFSLYGYTF.

This clonotype was counted a few times. The chain joins TRBV18 to TRBJ2-6, with TRBD1 matching 7 bases. Germline V CDR1 and CDR2: KGHSH, LQKENI. This CDR3 has 14 residues. After removal of 3 bases from V and 8 bases from J, the junction contained 4 bases not matched to a gene. CDR3 DNA: TGTGCCAGCTCACCCGGACAGGCTACCAACGTCCTGACTTTC. Residues: CASSPGQATNVLTF.